One sample yielded the 18 T cell receptor beta chains listed below, sequenced in a study of T cell responses to AZD1222 COVID-19 vaccine. Sequencing was performed with immunoSEQ multiplex PCR; in TCRdb, only in-frame clones are kept and a portion is missing. The sample consists of 150,000 to 200,000 clones, about 89% of them appearing once. This material consisted of peripheral blood, taken on day 0 of AZD1222 vaccination. These receptors originate from an adult in good health.

The chain has TRBV9 and TRBJ1-3, with D perhaps TRBD1 (5 bases). The germline V and J ends were trimmed by 2 bases and 4 bases, with 7 bases remaining between them. Germline V gene lookup returns CDR1 SGDLS and CDR2 YYNGEE. This CDR3 has 13 residues. For the CDR3, the DNA is TGTGCCAGCAGCGTCCGGACAGGAAACACCATATATTTT. Its protein product is CASSVRTGNTIYF.

The rearrangement links TRBV6-1 to TRBJ1-5; D is unclear. The CDR3 is 14 amino acids. V was pared by 1 base and J by 8 bases, with 12 bases between. Germline CDR1 and CDR2: MNHNS and SASEGT. The CDR3 coding sequence is TGTGCCAGCAGTGAAGGGTGGGGTCTCGAGCCCCAGCATTTT. This translates into CASSEGWGLEPQHF.

This clone appeared a few times. The chain couples TRBV6-5 to TRBJ1-1, with D unresolved. The V gene's germline CDR1 is MNHEY and CDR2 SVGAGI. This CDR3 has 14 amino acids. The germline V and J ends were trimmed by 8 bases and 0 bases, with 13 bases remaining between them. The CDR3 DNA is TGTGCCAGCGCAGCCCAGAGGATGAACACTGAAGCTTTCTTT. Amino acid sequence: CASAAQRMNTEAFF.

J is TRBJ2-3 and V is TRBV6-4, with 9 bases aligning to TRBD1. This CDR3 is 14 amino acids long. CDR1 and CDR2 (germline): MRHNA, SNTAGT. The ends lost 4 bases at V and 4 bases at J; junction bases unmatched: 3. The CDR3 here is CASSATGGPDTQYF. CDR3 nucleotide sequence: TGTGCCAGCAGTGCGACAGGGGGGCCAGATACGCAGTATTTT.

The chain uses TRBV27 and TRBJ2-1; D not resolved. The CDR3 consists of 13 residues. Germline CDR1 MNHEY, CDR2 SMNVEV (reference sequence). The V and J ends lost 3 bases and 8 bases respectively, with 11 bases between them. This chain's CDR3 is CASSLPNMYEQFF. CDR3 nucleotide sequence: TGTGCCAGCAGTTTGCCGAATATGTATGAGCAGTTCTTC.

Remarks on this clone: The sample contains more than one DNA sequence encoding this CDR3. The genes are TRBV5-6 and TRBJ2-7; D is undetermined. The CDR3 has 11 residues. Between the trimmed V and J ends, which lost 2 bases and 6 bases, there was a span of 6 bases. CDR1 is SGHDT and CDR2 is YYEEEE in the germline V gene. The CDR3 nucleotides read TGTGCCAGCAGCTTCTCCGGCGAGCAGTACTTC. Protein product: CASSFSGEQYF.

The CDR3: CASRGVQETQYF. CDR3 nucleotides: TGTGCCAGCAGAGGGGTCCAGGAGACCCAGTACTTC. The J gene is TRBJ2-5, the V gene TRBV2; tentatively, D is TRBD1 (5 bases). In germline, CDR1 is SNHLY, CDR2 FYNNEI. The CDR3 loop spans 12 amino acids. Between the trimmed V and J ends, which lost 6 bases and 5 bases, there was a span of 10 bases.

The genes are TRBV5-3 and TRBJ1-5, with D hard to call. TRBV5-3 is reported as an ORF; its role is uncertain. The length of the CDR3 is 14 residues. Trimming shortened V by 0 bases and J by 4 bases, and 8 bases separated the two germline ends. The DNA of the CDR3 is TGTGCCAGAAGCTTGGGTCGGCAGAATCAGCCCCAGCATTTT. Translation: CARSLGRQNQPQHF.

The rearrangement joins TRBV6-1 to TRBJ1-5; D unresolved. Germline CDR1 MNHNS, CDR2 SASEGT. V was cut by 2 bases and J by 7 bases, with 21 bases left in between. The CDR3 has 17 residues. DNA for the CDR3: TGTGCCAGCAGTGAAAACCCAACGGGAACTCTCCGGCAGCCCCAGCATTTT. Residues: CASSENPTGTLRQPQHF.

The chain joins TRBV19 to TRBJ1-1; 8 bases match TRBD1. V lost 3 bases and J lost 5; bases outside the gene matches: 11. CDR1 LNHDA and CDR2 SQIVND come from the germline V gene (reference sequence). This CDR3 is built from 16 residues. The CDR3 loop reads CASSITFSQGATEAFF. CDR3 in DNA: TGTGCCAGTAGTATCACTTTTTCGCAGGGGGCTACTGAAGCTTTCTTT.

This chain connects TRBV7-9 to TRBJ2-1; D gene unclear. Germline-derived CDR1 and CDR2 are SEHNR and FQNEAQ (reference sequence). The CDR3 extends over 14 amino acids. V gave up 0 bases and J gave up 9 bases, with 12 bases separating them. CDR3 protein: CASSLATPPFEQFF. The DNA for the CDR3 is TGTGCCAGCAGCTTAGCAACCCCTCCGTTTGAGCAGTTCTTC.

V is TRBV27 and J is TRBJ1-5; a possible D gene is TRBD1 (5 bases). CDR3 length equals 14 residues. The germline V gene has CDR1 MNHEY and CDR2 SMNVEV (reference sequence). The V end lost 2 bases, the J end lost 7 bases, and 12 bases lay between the germline ends. The CDR3 is CASSLIIGVQPQHF. CDR3 nucleotide sequence: TGTGCCAGCAGTTTAATCATAGGGGTCCAGCCCCAGCATTTT.

The CDR3 here is CASSIGTDYNEQFF. As DNA, the CDR3 is TGTGCCAGTAGTATAGGGACAGACTACAATGAGCAGTTCTTC. The gene calls are TRBV19 and TRBJ2-1, with a weak D call TRBD1 (6 bases). The V gene lost 1 base and the J gene lost 3 bases, with 7 bases spanning the gap. CDR3 length: 14 residues. Per germline, CDR1 LNHDA and CDR2 SQIVND (reference sequence).

This sequence joins TRBV19 and TRBJ1-5; D ambiguous. CDR3 size: 13 residues. V was cut by 4 bases and J by 2 bases, with 6 bases left in between. Germline CDR1 and CDR2: LNHDA and SQIVND (reference sequence). CDR3 coding DNA: TGTGCCAGTAGTACCAAACGCAATCAGCCCCAGCATTTT. Its translation: CASSTKRNQPQHF.

This clone was picked up one time. The gene calls are TRBV5-1 and TRBJ2-2; D is ambiguous. CDR1 SGHRS and CDR2 YFSETQ come from the germline V gene. V lost 0 bases, J lost 4 bases, and 13 bases lay in between. This CDR3 has 16 residues. CDR3 sequence: CASSLGAARLTGELFF. The CDR3 nucleotides read TGCGCCAGCAGCTTGGGGGCCGCCCGGCTCACCGGGGAGCTGTTTTTT.

J is TRBJ1-2 and V is TRBV29-1, with D maybe TRBD1 (6 bases). This CDR3 has 12 residues. The germline V gene has CDR1 SQVTM and CDR2 ANQGSEA. V shed 4 bases and J shed 8 bases, with 14 bases lying between them. CDR3 nucleotides: TGCAGCGTTGGGGGGCAGACGGGAGGCTACACCTTC. Amino acids: CSVGGQTGGYTF.

This sequence joins TRBV18 and TRBJ2-5; D ambiguous. The CDR3 consists of 13 residues. Trimming removed 6 bases from V and 1 base from J, with 9 bases in between. Germline V gene sequence: CDR1 KGHSH, CDR2 LQKENI. Here the CDR3 DNA reads TGTGCCAGCTCGAGGTCTCCCCAAGAGACCCAGTACTTC. Its protein product is CASSRSPQETQYF.

The chain links TRBV28 to TRBJ2-7, with D unclear. V gave up 3 bases and J gave up 4 bases, with 7 bases separating them. Per germline, CDR1 MDHEN and CDR2 SYDVKM. The CDR3 is made up of 12 amino acids. The CDR3 is CASSLDGYEQYF. In DNA form, the CDR3 reads TGTGCCAGCAGTTTGGACGGATACGAGCAGTACTTC.